The source of this T cell receptor (beta chain) is a study of T cell changes during pregnancy in multiple sclerosis (dated by TCRdb to between 2017 and 2020). Regarding the study in general: The study looked at changes in the T cell repertoire across pregnancy in women with multiple sclerosis.

V has 5 bases trimmed and J has 5 bases trimmed; junction bases matching no gene number 6. The germline V gene gives CDR1 as SNHLY and CDR2 as FYNNEI. The CDR3 numbers 13 residues from cysteine through phenylalanine. Of the read, only the CDR3 DNA is kept; its 39 bases are in frame from base 1. Libraries were constructed by the immunoSEQ multiplex PCR assay. Entries here come from immuneACCESS through TCRdb and include only in-frame sequences with V and J called. Some clones fail to appear in such tables; in the studies checked, an unresolved V gene covers under half of the shortfall, and the cause of the remainder is unknown. The sample yields around 64,000 clones; 85% to 95% were counted once. The top ten clonotypes cover roughly 0.29% of the sample. A remark on this clone: The target of this receptor is not known. Base qualities were left out, and no much larger clone turns up one base away.

Here the sequenced sample was CD4+ T cells from peripheral blood mononuclear cells, taken after pregnancy. This receptor chain uses TRBV2 and TRBJ2-7, with 7 central nucleotides matching TRBD1. This TCR was recovered from a female donor with multiple sclerosis, enrolled in a pregnancy study. The nucleotide sequence is given as TGTGCCAGCAGTAGACAGGGAGTGGACGAGCAGTACTTC. This is translated as CASSRQGVDEQYF.